This entry lists 18 T cell receptor beta chains sequenced from one sample in a study of cytomegalovirus exposure and HLA in healthy donors. PCR employed 60 Vbeta and 13 Jbeta primers. Sequencing was performed with immunoSEQ multiplex PCR; in TCRdb, only in-frame clones are kept and a portion is missing. The data contain approximately 140,000 clones, around 78% of them singletons. Sequenced material: PBMCs. These receptors all come from a man aged 40-49 years in good health and CMV-seropositive.

J is TRBJ2-1 and V is TRBV27; 8 bases align to TRBD1. From germline, CDR1 is MNHEY and CDR2 SMNVEV (reference sequence). CDR3 size: 14 residues. Losses at the gene ends were 6 bases for V and 4 bases for J; bases not matched to a gene: 5. Here the CDR3 DNA reads TGTGCCAGCAGCGGACAGGGAATATACAATGAGCAGTTCTTC. Its translation: CASSGQGIYNEQFF.

V gene TRBV7-2 combines with J gene TRBJ1-5, with 10 bases identical to TRBD1. V lost 0 bases, J lost 6 bases, and 5 bases stayed unmatched. The CDR3 has 16 amino acids. Looked up from germline, CDR1 is SGHTA and CDR2 is FQGNSA. As DNA, the CDR3 is TGTGCCAGCAGCTTAGCGCGAGACAGGGGGCTTCAGCCCCAGCATTTT. It is translated as CASSLARDRGLQPQHF.

Only a few counts were recorded for this clone. This sequence joins TRBV18 and TRBJ1-5; 8 nucleotides agree with TRBD1. The V gene end was trimmed by 2 bases and the J gene end by 11 bases; junction bases not matched to a gene: 14. CDR1 and CDR2 (germline): KGHSH, LQKENI. The CDR3 extends over 16 amino acids. The CDR3 protein is CASSPDPGQGGGAQHF. The CDR3 nucleotides read TGTGCCAGCTCACCAGACCCTGGACAGGGAGGGGGAGCCCAGCATTTT.

V usage is TRBV5-4 and J usage is TRBJ2-2; no reliable D call. Germline CDR1 is SGHNT and CDR2 is YYREEE (reference sequence). Trimming stripped 4 bases from V and 5 bases from J, with 9 bases between. The CDR3 sequence is 13 residues long. CDR3 residues: CASSPPETGELFF. In nucleotides, the CDR3 is TGTGCCAGCAGCCCCCCGGAGACCGGGGAGCTGTTTTTT.

The chain links TRBV7-3 to TRBJ1-5, with D possibly matching TRBD1 (5 bases). From germline, CDR1 is SGHTA and CDR2 FQGTGA. The CDR3 length is 15 residues. The V end lost 1 base, the J end lost 6 bases, and 13 bases lay between the germline ends. DNA for the CDR3: TGTGCCAGCAGCTTAAACGGTAGGGGTGGTCAGCCCCAGCATTTT. Translated, it gives CASSLNGRGGQPQHF. Drawing the rest from reference TRBV7-3 and TRBJ1-5, the complete variable domain is GAGVSQTPSNKVTEKGKYVELRCDPISGHTALYWYRQSLGQGPEFLIYFQGTGAADDSGLPNDRFFAVRPEGSVSTLKIQRTERGDSAVYLCASSLNGRGGQPQHFGDGTRLSIL.

This chain connects TRBV9 to TRBJ2-3; D is perhaps TRBD2 (6 bases). The CDR3 consists of 15 residues. Per germline, CDR1 SGDLS and CDR2 YYNGEE. Trimming stripped 4 bases from V and 2 bases from J, with 14 bases between. CDR3 amino acids: CASSFSGDTTDTQYF. DNA of the CDR3: TGTGCCAGCAGCTTTAGCGGAGACACCACAGATACGCAGTATTTT.

The chain couples TRBV10-3 to TRBJ1-2; 9 nucleotides match TRBD1. The CDR3 covers 14 residues. The germline CDR1 and CDR2 sequences are ENHRY and SYGVKD. The trim removed 7 bases at V and 4 bases at J, leaving 7 bases unmatched. The CDR3 sequence is CAITRDRAPYGYTF. CDR3 DNA: TGTGCCATCACCCGGGACAGGGCTCCCTATGGCTACACCTTC.

The CDR3 loop reads CASSPQGGSKGAGGYTF. The CDR3 DNA is TGTGCCAGCTCACCTCAAGGGGGGTCCAAGGGGGCCGGTGGCTACACCTTC. The V and J genes are TRBV18 and TRBJ1-2; TRBD1 matches 7 bases. This CDR3 comprises 17 residues. The germline V gene encodes CDR1 KGHSH and CDR2 LQKENI. V dropped 3 bases and J dropped 7; count of bases not matched to a gene: 17.

This clone showed up just once. This chain joins TRBV18 and TRBJ1-5, with 8 bases aligning to TRBD1. Per germline, CDR1 KGHSH and CDR2 LQKENI. This CDR3 comprises 15 residues. V dropped 3 bases and J dropped 3; count of bases not matched to a gene: 4. CDR3 DNA: TGTGCCAGCTCACCTCCGGGACAGGTCAATCAGCCCCAGCATTTT. Translated: CASSPPGQVNQPQHF.

CDR3 in amino acids: CASSLVVTEAFF. The CDR3 DNA is TGTGCCAGCAGCTTAGTAGTAACTGAAGCTTTCTTT. The chain carries TRBV7-9 and TRBJ1-1; D is unclear. The germline gives CDR1 SEHNR, CDR2 FQNEAQ (reference sequence). The germline V and J ends were trimmed by 1 base and 5 bases, with 5 bases remaining between them. CDR3 length: 12 amino acids.

The chain combines TRBV20-1 with TRBJ1-4, with a weak D call TRBD1 (5 bases). V was clipped by 4 bases and J by 8 bases, with 5 bases between them. Germline lookup yields CDR1 DFQATT and CDR2 SNEGSKA (reference sequence). The CDR3 sequence is 10 residues long. CDR3 protein: CSATGEKLFF. CDR3 sequence (DNA): TGCAGTGCTACAGGGGAAAAACTGTTTTTT.

The CDR3 DNA reads TGTGCCAGCAGCACAGGACCCGGTGCCGGGGAGCTGTTTTTT. Protein product: CASSTGPGAGELFF. This sequence joins TRBV7-7 and TRBJ2-2, with D maybe TRBD1 (5 bases). The germline gives CDR1 SSHAT, CDR2 FNYEAQ (reference sequence). This CDR3 is built from 14 residues. With 5 bases removed from V and 6 bases from J, the gap between germline ends came to 13 bases. Full variable domain (outside the CDR3, taken from reference TRBV7-7 and TRBJ2-2): GAGVSQSPRYKVTKRGQDVTLRCDPISSHATLYWYQQALGQGPEFLTYFNYEAQPDKSGLPSDRFSAERPEGSISTLTIQRTEQRDSAMYRCASSTGPGAGELFFGEGSRLTVL.

A single count supports this clone. The rearrangement joins TRBV9 to TRBJ2-5, with TRBD2 identical over 8 bases. TRBJ2-7 explains the end of the DNA better; the J call may be wrong. The CDR3 runs to 15 residues. Germline CDR1 reads SGDLS; CDR2 reads YYNGEE. The DNA for the CDR3 is TGTGCCAGCAGCGTAGGAACTAGCGGTACCTACGAGCAGTACTTC. The encoded protein is CASSVGTSGTYEQYF.

The chain recombines TRBV28 with TRBJ1-2, with 9 positions matching TRBD1. After removal of 5 bases from V and 4 bases from J, the junction contained 23 bases not matched to a gene. Per the germline V gene, CDR1 is MDHEN and CDR2 is SYDVKM. This CDR3 is 20 amino acids long. The CDR3 sequence: CASSLNPYRDRVRAGYGYTF. CDR3 DNA sequence: TGTGCCAGCAGTCTCAACCCCTACCGGGACAGGGTACGGGCTGGCTATGGCTACACCTTC.

The CDR3 region has the DNA TGTGCCATCAGTGAACAGGGCGGCTACAATGAGCAGTTCTTC. Translation gives CAISEQGGYNEQFF. The chain carries TRBV10-3 and TRBJ2-1; weak D call: TRBD1 (6 bases). The CDR3 is 14 amino acids. Germline CDR1 and CDR2: ENHRY and SYGVKD. Trimming pared 3 bases from V and 3 bases from J, leaving 9 bases between.

The chain combines TRBV7-2 with TRBJ2-5; 13 positions match TRBD2. V lost 5 bases, J lost 2 bases, and 14 bases stayed unmatched. From germline, CDR1 is SGHTA and CDR2 FQGNSA. The length of the CDR3 is 19 residues. The CDR3 reads CASSQIKGLAGFDQETQYF. The CDR3 DNA follows: TGTGCCAGCAGCCAAATCAAGGGACTAGCGGGATTTGATCAAGAGACCCAGTACTTC.

V and J are TRBV28 and TRBJ1-1, with TRBD1 matching over 8 bases. Germline-derived CDR1 and CDR2 are MDHEN and SYDVKM. The CDR3 is 15 residues long. Trimming removed 3 bases from V and 6 bases from J; junction bases left unmatched: 9. DNA of the CDR3: TGTGCCAGCAGTTTCAGCAGGGGGCTAGGGGCTGAAGCTTTCTTT. The encoded protein is CASSFSRGLGAEAFF.

This chain joins TRBV2 and TRBJ2-1; a possible D gene is TRBD1 (6 bases). CDR1 is SNHLY and CDR2 is FYNNEI in the germline V gene. V was trimmed by 1 base and J by 7 bases, leaving 8 bases between them. The CDR3 length is 13 residues. CDR3 DNA: TGTGCCAGCAGTGAAGACAGGGAGAATGAGCAGTTCTTC. Translating gives CASSEDRENEQFF.